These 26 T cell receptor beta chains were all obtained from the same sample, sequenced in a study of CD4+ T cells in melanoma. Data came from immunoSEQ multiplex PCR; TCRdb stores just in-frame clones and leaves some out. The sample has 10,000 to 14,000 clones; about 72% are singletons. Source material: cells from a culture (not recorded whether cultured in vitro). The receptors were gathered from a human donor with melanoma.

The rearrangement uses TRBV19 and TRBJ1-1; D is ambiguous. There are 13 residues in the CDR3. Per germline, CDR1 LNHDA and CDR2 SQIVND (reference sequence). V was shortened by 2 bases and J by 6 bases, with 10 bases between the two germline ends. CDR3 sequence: CASSIRVRAEAFF. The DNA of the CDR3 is TGTGCCAGTAGTATACGGGTTAGGGCTGAAGCTTTCTTT.

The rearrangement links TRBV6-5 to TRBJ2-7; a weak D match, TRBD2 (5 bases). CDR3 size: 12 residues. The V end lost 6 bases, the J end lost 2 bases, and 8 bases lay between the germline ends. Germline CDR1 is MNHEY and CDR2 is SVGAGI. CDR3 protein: CASSGVPYEQYF. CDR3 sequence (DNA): TGTGCCAGCAGCGGGGTACCCTACGAGCAGTACTTC.

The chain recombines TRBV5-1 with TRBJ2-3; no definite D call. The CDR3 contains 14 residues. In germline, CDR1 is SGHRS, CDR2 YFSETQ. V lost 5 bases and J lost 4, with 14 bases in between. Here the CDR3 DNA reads TGCGCCAGCAGGTTACGGACCGAGTCAGATACGCAGTATTTT. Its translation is CASRLRTESDTQYF.

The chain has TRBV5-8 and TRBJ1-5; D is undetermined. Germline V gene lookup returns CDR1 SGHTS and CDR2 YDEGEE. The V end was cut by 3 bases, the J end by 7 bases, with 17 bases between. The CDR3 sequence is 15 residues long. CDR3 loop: CASSSVVRRVQPQHF. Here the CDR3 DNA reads TGTGCCAGCAGCTCCGTTGTCCGCCGAGTACAGCCCCAGCATTTT. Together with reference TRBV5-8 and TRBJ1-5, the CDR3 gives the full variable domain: EAGVTQSPTHLIKTRGQQATLRCSPISGHTSVYWYQQALGLGLQFLLWYDEGEERNRGNFPPRFSGRQFPNYSSELNVNALELEDSALYLCASSSVVRRVQPQHFGDGTRLSIL.

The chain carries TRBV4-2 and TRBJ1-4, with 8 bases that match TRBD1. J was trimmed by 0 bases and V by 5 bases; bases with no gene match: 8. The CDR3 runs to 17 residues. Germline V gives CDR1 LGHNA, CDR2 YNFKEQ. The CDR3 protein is CASSRIPTGATNEKLFF. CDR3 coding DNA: TGTGCCAGCAGCAGAATACCGACAGGGGCAACTAATGAAAAACTGTTTTTT.

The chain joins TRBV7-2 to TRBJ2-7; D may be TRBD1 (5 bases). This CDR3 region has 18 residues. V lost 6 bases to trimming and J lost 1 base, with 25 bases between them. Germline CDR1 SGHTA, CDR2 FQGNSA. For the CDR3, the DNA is TGTGCCAGCAGATCCCTTGGGCTAGGCAGGGCCTCTTCCTACGAGCAGTACTTC. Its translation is CASRSLGLGRASSYEQYF.

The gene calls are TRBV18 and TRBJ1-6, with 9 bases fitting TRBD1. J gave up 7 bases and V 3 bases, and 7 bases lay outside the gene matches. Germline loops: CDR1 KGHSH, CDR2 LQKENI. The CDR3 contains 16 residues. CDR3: CASSPTGTGSNSPLHF. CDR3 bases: TGTGCCAGCTCACCGACCGGGACAGGGTCCAATTCACCCCTCCACTTT. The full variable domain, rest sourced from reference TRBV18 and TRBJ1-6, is NAGVMQNPRHLVRRRGQEARLRCSPMKGHSHVYWYRQLPEEGLKFMVYLQKENIIDESGMPKERFSAEFPKEGPSILRIQQVVRGDSAAYFCASSPTGTGSNSPLHFGNGTRLTVT.

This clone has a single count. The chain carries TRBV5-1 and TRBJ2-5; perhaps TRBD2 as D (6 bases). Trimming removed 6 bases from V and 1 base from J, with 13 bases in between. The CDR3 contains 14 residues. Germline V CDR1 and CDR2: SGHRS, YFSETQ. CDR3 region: CASTTQGGQETQYF. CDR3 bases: TGCGCCAGCACAACTCAGGGAGGCCAAGAGACCCAGTACTTC.

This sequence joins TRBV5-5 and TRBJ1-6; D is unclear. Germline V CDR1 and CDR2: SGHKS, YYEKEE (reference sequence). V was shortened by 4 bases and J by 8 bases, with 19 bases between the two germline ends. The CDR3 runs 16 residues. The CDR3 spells CASSPPGGRGDSPLHF. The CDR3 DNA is TGTGCCAGCAGCCCCCCGGGAGGACGGGGTGATTCACCCCTCCACTTT.

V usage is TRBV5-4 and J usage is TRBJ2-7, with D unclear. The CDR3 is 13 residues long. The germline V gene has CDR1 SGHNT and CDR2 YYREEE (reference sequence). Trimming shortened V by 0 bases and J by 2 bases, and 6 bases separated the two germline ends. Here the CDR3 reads CASSLGVAYEQYF. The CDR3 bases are TGTGCCAGCAGCTTGGGGGTCGCCTACGAGCAGTACTTC.

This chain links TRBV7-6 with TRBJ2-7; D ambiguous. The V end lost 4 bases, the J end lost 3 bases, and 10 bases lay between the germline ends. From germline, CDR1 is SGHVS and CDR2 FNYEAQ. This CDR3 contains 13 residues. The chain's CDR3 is CASSSGPNYEQYF. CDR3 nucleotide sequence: TGTGCCAGCAGCTCCGGCCCTAACTACGAGCAGTACTTC.

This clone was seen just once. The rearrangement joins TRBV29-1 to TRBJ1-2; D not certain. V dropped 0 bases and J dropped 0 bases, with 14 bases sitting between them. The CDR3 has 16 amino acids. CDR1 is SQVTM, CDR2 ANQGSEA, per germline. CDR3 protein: CSVEEREHQTNYGYTF. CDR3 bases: TGCAGCGTTGAAGAGAGAGAACACCAAACTAACTATGGCTACACCTTC.

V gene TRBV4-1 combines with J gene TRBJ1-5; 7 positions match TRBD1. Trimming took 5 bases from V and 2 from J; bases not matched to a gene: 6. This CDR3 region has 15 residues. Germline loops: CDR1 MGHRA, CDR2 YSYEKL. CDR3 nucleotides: TGCGCCAGCAGCTCCGCCAGGGGGGGCAATCAGCCCCAGCATTTT. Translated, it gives CASSSARGGNQPQHF.

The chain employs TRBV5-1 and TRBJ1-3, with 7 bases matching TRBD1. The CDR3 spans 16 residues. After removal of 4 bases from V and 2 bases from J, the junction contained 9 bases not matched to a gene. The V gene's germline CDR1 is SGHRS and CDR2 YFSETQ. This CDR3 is CASSGTGDQPGNTIYF. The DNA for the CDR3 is TGCGCCAGCAGCGGAACAGGGGACCAGCCTGGAAACACCATATATTTT.

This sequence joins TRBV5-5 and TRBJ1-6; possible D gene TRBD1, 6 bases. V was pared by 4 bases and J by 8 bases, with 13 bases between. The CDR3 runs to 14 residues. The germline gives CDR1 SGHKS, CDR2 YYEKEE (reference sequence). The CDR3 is CASSRDRLYSPLHF. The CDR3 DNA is TGTGCCAGCAGCCGCGACAGGTTATATTCACCCCTCCACTTT.

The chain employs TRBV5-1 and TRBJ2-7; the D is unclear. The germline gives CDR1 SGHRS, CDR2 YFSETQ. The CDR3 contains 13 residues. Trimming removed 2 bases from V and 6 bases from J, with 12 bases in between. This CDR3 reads CASSFDTRTEQYF. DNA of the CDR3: TGCGCCAGCAGCTTCGACACCAGAACCGAGCAGTACTTC.

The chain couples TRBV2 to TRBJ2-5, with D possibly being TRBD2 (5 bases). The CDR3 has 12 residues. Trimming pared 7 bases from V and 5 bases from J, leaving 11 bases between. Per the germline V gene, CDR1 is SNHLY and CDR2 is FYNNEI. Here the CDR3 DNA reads TGTGCCAGCAACCCCGGGGTGGAGACCCAGTACTTC. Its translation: CASNPGVETQYF.

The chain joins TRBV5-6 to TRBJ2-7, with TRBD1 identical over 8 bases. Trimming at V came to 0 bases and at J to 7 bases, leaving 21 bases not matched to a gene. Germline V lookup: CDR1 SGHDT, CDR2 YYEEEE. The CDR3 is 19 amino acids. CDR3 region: CASSLGSGTGRRGPREQYF. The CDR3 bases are TGTGCCAGCAGCTTGGGTAGTGGGACAGGAAGAAGGGGGCCCCGGGAGCAGTACTTC.

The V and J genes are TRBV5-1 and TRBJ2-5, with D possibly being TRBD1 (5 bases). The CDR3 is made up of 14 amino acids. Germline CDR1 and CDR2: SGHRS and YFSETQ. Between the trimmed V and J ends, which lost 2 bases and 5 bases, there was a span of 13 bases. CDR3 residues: CASSLEGVRETQYF. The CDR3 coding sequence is TGCGCCAGCAGCTTAGAAGGGGTGAGGGAGACCCAGTACTTC.

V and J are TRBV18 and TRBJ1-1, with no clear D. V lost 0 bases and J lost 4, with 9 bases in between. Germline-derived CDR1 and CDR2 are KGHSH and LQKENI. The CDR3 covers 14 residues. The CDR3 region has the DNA TGTGCCAGCTCACCACCGTCAAAGGGCACTGAAGCTTTCTTT. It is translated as CASSPPSKGTEAFF.

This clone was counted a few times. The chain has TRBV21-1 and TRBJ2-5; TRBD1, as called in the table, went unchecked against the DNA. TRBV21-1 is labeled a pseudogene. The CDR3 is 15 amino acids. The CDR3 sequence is CASSKVRQGPETQYF. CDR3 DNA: TGTGCCAGCAGCAAAGTGCGACAGGGACCGGAGACCCAGTACTTC.

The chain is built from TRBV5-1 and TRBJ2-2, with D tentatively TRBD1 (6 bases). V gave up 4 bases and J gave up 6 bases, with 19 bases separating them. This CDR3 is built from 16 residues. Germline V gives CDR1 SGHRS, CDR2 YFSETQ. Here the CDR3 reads CASSAIQGVGSGELFF. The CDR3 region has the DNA TGCGCCAGCAGCGCAATACAGGGCGTGGGTTCCGGGGAGCTGTTTTTT.

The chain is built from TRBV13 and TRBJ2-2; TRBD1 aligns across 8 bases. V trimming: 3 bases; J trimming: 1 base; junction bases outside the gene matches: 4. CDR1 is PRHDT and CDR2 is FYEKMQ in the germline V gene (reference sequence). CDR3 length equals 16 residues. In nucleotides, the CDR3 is TGTGCCAGCAGCTTCCCGGGACAGGAGAACACCGGGGAGCTGTTTTTT. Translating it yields CASSFPGQENTGELFF.

The CDR3 region has the DNA TGCAGTGCTACTGTGGGACGGGAGCAGTTCTTC. It codes for CSATVGREQFF. The chain uses TRBV20-1 and TRBJ2-1; D is possibly TRBD1 or TRBD2 (5 bases each). CDR1 and CDR2 from the germline V gene are DFQATT and SNEGSKA (reference sequence). The V and J ends lost 4 bases and 10 bases respectively, with 11 bases between them. This CDR3 spans 11 amino acids.

CDR3 amino acids: CATSRGRDTEAFF. The CDR3 nucleotides read TGTGCCACCTCCAGGGGGAGGGACACTGAAGCTTTCTTT. V gene TRBV10-3 combines with J gene TRBJ1-1, with 7 nucleotides matching TRBD1. The CDR3 totals 13 residues. Trimming removed 10 bases from V and 3 bases from J; junction bases left unmatched: 8. Germline V gene sequence: CDR1 ENHRY, CDR2 SYGVKD.

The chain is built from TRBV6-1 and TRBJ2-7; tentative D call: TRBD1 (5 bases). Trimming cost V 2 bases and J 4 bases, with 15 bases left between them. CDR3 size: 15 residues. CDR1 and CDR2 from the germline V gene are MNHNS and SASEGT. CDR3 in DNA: TGTGCCAGCAGTGAAAAACAGGTTTACGGGTACGAGCAGTACTTC. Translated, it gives CASSEKQVYGYEQYF.